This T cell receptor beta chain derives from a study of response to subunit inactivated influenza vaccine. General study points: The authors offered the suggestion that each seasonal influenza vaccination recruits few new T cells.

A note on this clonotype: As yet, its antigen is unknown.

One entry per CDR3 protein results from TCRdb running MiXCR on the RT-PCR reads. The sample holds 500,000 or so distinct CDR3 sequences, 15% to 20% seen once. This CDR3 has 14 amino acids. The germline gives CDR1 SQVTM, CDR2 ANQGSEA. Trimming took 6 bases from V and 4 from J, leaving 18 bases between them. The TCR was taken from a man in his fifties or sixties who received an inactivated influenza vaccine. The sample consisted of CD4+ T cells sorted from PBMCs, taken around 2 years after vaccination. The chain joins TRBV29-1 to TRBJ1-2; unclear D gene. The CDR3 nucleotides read TGCAGCGTGCAAGAGGGCGTGGCGGGCTATGGCTACACCTTC. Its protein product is CSVQEGVAGYGYTF.